This TCR beta chain was recorded in a study of immune reconstitution after stem cell transplant in scleroderma. This clonotype ranks as large. The CDR3 is 11 residues long. The V gene lost 1 base and the J gene lost 4 bases, with 4 bases spanning the gap. Per germline, CDR1 SQVTM and CDR2 ANQGSEA. TCRdb independently ran MiXCR on the RT-PCR reads; one entry per CDR3 protein. The table includes 550 to 800 distinct CDR3 sequences, roughly 7.7% detected once. The TCR was taken from a male donor with systemic sclerosis. The biological material was taken before or after autologous hematopoietic stem cell transplantation (not recorded which). The chain links TRBV29-1 to TRBJ2-5; D uncertain. The CDR3 nucleotides are TGCAGCGTTGAAGTAGGAGAGACCCAGTACTTC. This gives the protein CSVEVGETQYF.